This TCR beta chain stems from a study of blood T cell repertoires in COVID-19. Study-wide context: Whether acute or convalescent, the COVID-19 samples came from the United States, Italy and Spain. T cells, B-cell-depleted T cells, or PBMCs provided the cDNA or gDNA that served as material.

This clone was observed a handful of times. How the authors handled the data: By means of reference gene primer amplification, nucleated cell counts were estimated. Profiled with immunoSEQ multiplex PCR; TCRdb holds only in-frame clones, not every one. That table furnishes V, J and clone size, whereas the DNA furnished D and trimming. Among a few hundred thousand clones, 89% were seen once, and the ten largest hold more than 0.95%. Trimming took 6 bases from V and 2 from J; bases not matched to a gene: 12. The germline CDR1 and CDR2 sequences are MNHNY and SVGAGI (reference sequence). The CDR3 runs to 16 residues.

The sample was peripheral blood. This chain connects TRBV6-6 to TRBJ2-5, with 7 positions matching TRBD1. The TCR was taken from a man between 35 and 55 years old with acute or convalescent COVID-19. DNA of the CDR3: TGTGCCAGCAGCTCTCCTGACAGGGCGATGCAAGAGACCCAGTACTTC. Residues: CASSSPDRAMQETQYF.